The count of the clone carrying this T cell receptor beta chain is one. What it recognizes is unknown. Sequencing used immunoSEQ multiplex PCR; TCRdb keeps in-frame clones, though not all of them. Altogether about 33,000 clones are present, around 96% being singletons, with the ten largest covering about 25%. The data were obtained in a study of T cell clones after liver transplantation. This CDR3 contains 15 residues. CDR1 and CDR2 (germline): MNHEY, SMNVEV (reference sequence). The V and J ends lost 4 bases and 4 bases, in that order; junction bases with no gene match: 8. Study-wide results and limits: Rather than being deleted, graft donor-reactive T cells may have moved into the graft. Circulating graft-donor-reactive CD4 TCRbeta sequences fell significantly post-transplant in 5 of 8 subjects. These preliminary findings come from unstandardized post-transplant sampling times.

This TCR came from a human patient who received a liver transplant. Some T cells may be graft donor cells. The material was CD8+ T cells from blood, obtained 12 months after liver transplant. The chain recombines TRBV27 with TRBJ2-3; 7 bases fit TRBD2. CDR3 nucleotide sequence: TGTGCCAGCAGTTCCCGGTCGGGGGGAGCAGATACGCAGTATTTT. Translating it yields CASSSRSGGADTQYF.